This T cell receptor beta chain is from a study of blood T cells in healthy people across ages. Study findings and constraints: Underestimates were what the diversity estimates from one million T cells were considered to be.

Combining a sample-barcoded 5' primer with a J-beta primer mix, a second PCR ran for roughly 7 to 11 cycles. In TCRdb, the 5' RACE reads were re-called with MiXCR into one record per CDR3 protein. The top ten hold just over 4% of the sample, which has around 1,600,000 distinct CDR3 sequences, roughly 43% seen once. The germline V gene encodes CDR1 SGHRS and CDR2 YFSETQ. CDR3 length equals 18 residues. V was pared by 0 bases and J by 2 bases, with 15 bases between. Comment on this clonotype: Its matching antigen is unknown.

The source is a woman between 18 and 29 years old in good health. Sample: blood. The V and J genes are TRBV5-1 and TRBJ2-6; tentatively, D is TRBD1 (5 bases). Written as DNA, the CDR3 is TGCGCCAGCAGCTTGGGTTCAGGGATGGCTCCTGGGGCCAACGTCCTGACTTTC. Encoded protein: CASSLGSGMAPGANVLTF.